The 8 T cell receptor beta chains below were found in one sample sequenced in a study of T cell responses to AZD1222 COVID-19 vaccine. Profiling relied on immunoSEQ multiplex PCR, and the TCRdb table lists in-frame clones only, not all of them. The sample includes fewer than 150,000 clones, roughly 93% of them seen just once. The specimen was peripheral blood, collected on day 0 of AZD1222 vaccination. All receptors come from an adult in good health.

The rearrangement uses TRBV4-1 and TRBJ1-5; a weak D match, TRBD1 (5 bases). The V gene lost 1 base and the J gene lost 2 bases, with 9 bases spanning the gap. The CDR3 runs to 15 residues. Germline CDR1 is MGHRA and CDR2 is YSYEKL. The CDR3 sequence: CASSQAGAGNQPQHF. CDR3 DNA sequence: TGCGCCAGCAGCCAAGCTGGGGCAGGCAATCAGCCCCAGCATTTT.

On this clone: Other DNA sequences in this sample translate to the same CDR3. This chain joins TRBV5-1 and TRBJ2-1; a weak D match, TRBD2 (5 bases). This CDR3 has 15 residues. Germline CDR1 and CDR2: SGHRS and YFSETQ. Trimming took off 0 bases at V and 3 bases at J, with 10 bases between the two ends. The CDR3 nucleotides read TGCGCCAGCAGCTTGGGCCTAGCTGGCTACAATGAGCAGTTCTTC. It is translated as CASSLGLAGYNEQFF.

The chain is built from TRBV6-6 and TRBJ1-3; D unclear. This CDR3 region has 13 residues. With 2 bases removed from V and 3 bases from J, the gap between germline ends came to 5 bases. The germline gives CDR1 MNHNY, CDR2 SVGAGI (reference sequence). CDR3 loop: CASSYTGGNTIYF. In DNA, the CDR3 is TGTGCCAGCAGTTACACCGGTGGAAACACCATATATTTT.

The CDR3 loop is CASSLAKGLAERNNEQFF. CDR3 coding DNA: TGTGCCAGCAGCTTAGCAAAGGGACTAGCGGAAAGAAACAATGAGCAGTTCTTC. This chain uses TRBV7-9 with TRBJ2-1; TRBD2 aligns across 11 bases. Germline CDR1 reads SEHNR; CDR2 reads FQNEAQ (reference sequence). CDR3 length equals 18 residues. The V and J ends lost 0 bases and 5 bases, in that order; junction bases with no gene match: 9. Looking up the rest from reference TRBV7-9 and TRBJ2-1 gives the full variable domain: DTGVSQNPRHKITKRGQNVTFRCDPISEHNRLYWYRQTLGQGPEFLTYFQNEAQLEKSRLLSDRFSAERPKGSFSTLEIQRTEQGDSAMYLCASSLAKGLAERNNEQFFGPGTRLTVL.

The chain couples TRBV7-8 to TRBJ2-1; 12 bases align to TRBD1. The CDR3 loop spans 16 amino acids. Germline values: CDR1 SGHVS, CDR2 FQNEAQ. The V and J ends lost 1 base and 9 bases, in that order; junction bases with no gene match: 7. In DNA, the CDR3 is TGTGCCAGCAGCTTAGTTTTGGGACAGGGGGCAGGTGAGCAGTTCTTC. Its translation is CASSLVLGQGAGEQFF.

The chain combines TRBV5-1 with TRBJ1-4; unclear D gene. Germline lookup yields CDR1 SGHRS and CDR2 YFSETQ. V lost 0 bases, J lost 5 bases, and 8 bases lay in between. This CDR3 contains 14 residues. Here the CDR3 DNA reads TGCGCCAGCAGCTTGGACAGCTCGAATGAAAAACTGTTTTTT. Its translation is CASSLDSSNEKLFF.

V is TRBV5-5 and J is TRBJ2-1; D is tentatively TRBD1 or TRBD2 (5 bases each). The V end lost 0 bases, the J end lost 7 bases, and 17 bases lay between the germline ends. The germline V gene has CDR1 SGHKS and CDR2 YYEKEE (reference sequence). This CDR3 has 16 amino acids. This CDR3 is CASSLGGTNEGNEQFF. For the CDR3, the DNA is TGTGCCAGCAGCTTGGGCGGAACCAATGAGGGGAATGAGCAGTTCTTC.

The chain combines TRBV7-3 with TRBJ1-2, with a weak D call TRBD1 (6 bases). Germline CDR1 reads SGHTA; CDR2 reads FQGTGA. The ends were cut back, 5 bases at V and 9 bases at J, with 19 bases in the middle. The CDR3 contains 14 residues. The CDR3 protein is CASSPRGGEGSYTF. In DNA form, the CDR3 reads TGTGCCAGCAGCCCTCGAGGGGGTGAAGGTAGCTACACCTTC.